These T cell receptor beta chains were read from a single sample in a study of blood T cells in healthy people across ages. TCRdb analysed the 5' RACE reads with MiXCR anew, one entry per CDR3 protein. The sample consists of fewer than 1.5 million distinct CDR3 sequences, roughly 40% of them appearing once. Sequencing used blood. These TCRs come from a woman younger than 30 in good health. Each CDR3 is given with its conserved first and last residue. The D gene is left open where the match is weak. Clone size appears in some rows only: once, few, many, or a class for an expanded clone.

J gene | D gene | V gene | clone size | CDR3 protein | CDR3 DNA
TRBJ1-6 | NA | TRBV28 | NA | CASRRTDPNSPLHF | TGTGCCAGCAGGAGGACGGACCCAAATTCACCCCTCCACTTT
TRBJ2-2 | NA | TRBV6-1 | NA | CATRELFF | TGTGCCACCAGGGAGCTGTTTTTT
TRBJ2-5 | TRBD1 | TRBV2 | few | CASSKDREETQYF | TGTGCCAGCAGTAAGGACAGGGAGGAGACCCAGTACTTC
TRBJ2-1 | NA | TRBV7-2 | NA | CASSLVATQETQFF | TGTGCCAGCAGCTTAGTTGCGACCCAAGAGACCCAGTTCTTC
TRBJ1-2 | NA | TRBV20-1 | NA | CSAVLRTVDYGYTF | TGCAGTGCTGTACTCAGGACGGTAGACTATGGCTACACCTTC
TRBJ2-4 | TRBD1 | TRBV28 | NA | CASSRSILRGLTKNIQYF | TGTGCCAGCAGTCGCTCAATTTTGAGGGGGCTAACCAAAAACATTCAGTACTTC
TRBJ2-5 | NA | TRBV6-1 | many | CASSEFYGQGKLRYF | TGTGCCAGCAGTGAATTTTATGGGCAGGGAAAACTAAGGTACTTC
TRBJ2-2 | NA | TRBV20-1 | NA | CSAIELARGTGELFF | TGCAGTGCTATCGAGCTAGCGCGAGGCACCGGGGAGCTGTTTTTT
TRBJ2-5 | TRBD2 | TRBV5-1 | NA | CASGEMSGGQETQYF | TGCGCCAGCGGAGAGATGTCGGGGGGGCAAGAGACCCAGTACTTC
TRBJ2-5 | NA | TRBV7-6 | NA | CASSLLGNQETQYF | TGTGCCAGCAGCTTACTGGGGAACCAAGAGACCCAGTACTTC
TRBJ2-6 | TRBD1 | TRBV5-1 | NA | CASSKRQGVSGANVLTF | TGCGCCAGCAGCAAGAGACAGGGGGTCTCTGGGGCCAACGTCCTGACTTTC
TRBJ2-2 | NA | TRBV5-1 | NA | CASSLDTGTGELFF | TGCGCCAGCAGCTTGGACACGGGCACCGGGGAGCTGTTTTTT
TRBJ2-5 | TRBD1 | TRBV28 | NA | CASSSPGQGRYQETQYF | TGTGCCAGCAGTTCCCCGGGACAGGGCAGATACCAAGAGACCCAGTACTTC
TRBJ2-7 | NA | TRBV18 | NA | CASSRQDYEQYF | TGTGCCAGCTCGAGACAGGACTACGAGCAGTACTTC
TRBJ2-2 | TRBD2 | TRBV15 | NA | CATSREGLADTGELFF | TGTGCCACCAGCAGAGAGGGACTAGCAGACACCGGGGAGCTGTTTTTT
TRBJ2-1 | TRBD2 | TRBV6-4 | once | CASSDSAGGPGNEQFF | TGTGCCAGCAGTGACTCAGCGGGAGGGCCCGGGAATGAGCAGTTCTTC
TRBJ2-7 | NA | TRBV20-1 | NA | CSAGRRHEQYF | TGCAGTGCTGGACGGAGGCATGAGCAGTACTTC
TRBJ1-2 | TRBD1 | TRBV20-1 | NA | CSAPGQGGYTF | TGCAGTGCGCCGGGACAGGGTGGCTACACCTTC
TRBJ1-2 | NA | TRBV30 | few | CAWSRVTGANYGYTF | TGTGCCTGGAGTAGAGTGACAGGTGCTAACTATGGCTACACCTTC
TRBJ2-2 | NA | TRBV2 | NA | CASCLGLGELFF | TGTGCCTCCTGCCTGGGGCTCGGGGAGCTGTTTTTT
TRBJ2-7 | NA | TRBV7-8 | few | CASSLVGGAGLEQYF | TGTGCCAGCAGCTTAGTGGGCGGCGCCGGATTGGAGCAGTACTTC
TRBJ2-7 | TRBD1 | TRBV15 | NA | CATSKGQGFSYEQYF | TGTGCCACCAGCAAAGGACAGGGGTTTTCCTACGAGCAGTACTTC
TRBJ2-7 | NA | TRBV9 | NA | CASSVYSYNEQYF | TGTGCCAGCAGCGTATACTCCTACAATGAGCAGTACTTC
TRBJ1-2 | TRBD1 | TRBV29-1 | few | CSDRTGGYGYTF | TGCAGCGATCGAACAGGGGGCTATGGCTACACCTTC
TRBJ1-2 | TRBD1 | TRBV10-3 | NA | CTISEGARDGYTF | TGTACCATCAGTGAGGGGGCGAGGGATGGCTACACCTTC
TRBJ1-2 | NA | TRBV11-2 | NA | CASSLRGLANYGYTF | TGTGCCAGCAGTTTGAGGGGACTAGCTAACTATGGCTACACCTTC
TRBJ2-1 | NA | TRBV20-1 | NA | CSAKGGNEQFF | TGCAGTGCAAAAGGGGGGAATGAGCAGTTCTTC